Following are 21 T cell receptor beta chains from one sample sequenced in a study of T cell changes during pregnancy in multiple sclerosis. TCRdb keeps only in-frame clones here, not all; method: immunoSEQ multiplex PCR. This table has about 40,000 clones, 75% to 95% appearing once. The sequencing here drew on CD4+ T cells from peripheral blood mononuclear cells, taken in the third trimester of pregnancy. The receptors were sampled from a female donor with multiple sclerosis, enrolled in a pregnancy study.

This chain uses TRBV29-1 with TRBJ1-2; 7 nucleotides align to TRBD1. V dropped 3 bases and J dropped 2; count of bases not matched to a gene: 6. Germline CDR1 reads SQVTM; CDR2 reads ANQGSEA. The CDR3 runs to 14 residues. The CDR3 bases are TGCAGCGTTGACAAGGGGGCAGGAAACTATGGCTACACCTTC. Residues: CSVDKGAGNYGYTF. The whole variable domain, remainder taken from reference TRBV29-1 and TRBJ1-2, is SAVISQKPSRDICQRGTSLTIQCQVDSQVTMMFWYRQQPGQSLTLIATANQGSEATYESGFVIDKFPISRPNLTFSTLTVSNMSPEDSSIYLCSVDKGAGNYGYTFGSGTRLTVV.

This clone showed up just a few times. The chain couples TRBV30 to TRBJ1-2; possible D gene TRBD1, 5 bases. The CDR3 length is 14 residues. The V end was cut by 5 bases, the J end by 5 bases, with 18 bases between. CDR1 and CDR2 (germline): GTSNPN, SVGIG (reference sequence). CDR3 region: CAWLEGVPLYGYTF. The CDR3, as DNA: TGTGCCTGGCTCGAAGGGGTTCCTTTGTATGGCTACACCTTC. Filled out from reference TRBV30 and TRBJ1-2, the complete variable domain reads SQTIHQWPATLVQPVGSPLSLECTVEGTSNPNLYWYRQAAGRGLQLLFYSVGIGQISSEVPQNLSASRPQDRQFILSSKKLLLSDSGFYLCAWLEGVPLYGYTFGSGTRLTVV.

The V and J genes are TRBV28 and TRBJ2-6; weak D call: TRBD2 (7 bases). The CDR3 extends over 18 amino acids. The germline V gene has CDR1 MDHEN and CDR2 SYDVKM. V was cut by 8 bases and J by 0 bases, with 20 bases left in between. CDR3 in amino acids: CASRSTGGRASGANVLTF. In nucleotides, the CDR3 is TGTGCCAGCCGCTCGACGGGGGGCCGGGCCTCTGGGGCCAACGTCCTGACTTTC. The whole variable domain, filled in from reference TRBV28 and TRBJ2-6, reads DVKVTQSSRYLVKRTGEKVFLECVQDMDHENMFWYRQDPGLGLRLIYFSYDVKMKEKGDIPEGYSVSREKKERFSLILESASTNQTSMYLCASRSTGGRASGANVLTFGAGSRLTVL.

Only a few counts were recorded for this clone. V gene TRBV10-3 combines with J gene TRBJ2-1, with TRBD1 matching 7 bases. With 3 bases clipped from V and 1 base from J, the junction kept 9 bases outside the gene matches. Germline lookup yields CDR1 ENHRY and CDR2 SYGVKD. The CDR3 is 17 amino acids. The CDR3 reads CAISDPNRGGSYNEQFF. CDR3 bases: TGTGCCATCAGTGACCCGAACAGGGGTGGGTCCTACAATGAGCAGTTCTTC.

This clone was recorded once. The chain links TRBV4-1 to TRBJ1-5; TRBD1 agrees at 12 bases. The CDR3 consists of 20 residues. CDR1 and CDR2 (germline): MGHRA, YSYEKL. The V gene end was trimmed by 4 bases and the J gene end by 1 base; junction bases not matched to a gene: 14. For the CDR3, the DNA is TGCGCCAGCAGCCCCCGGGACAGGGGGCCGTCTATTAGAAGCAATCAGCCCCAGCATTTT. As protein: CASSPRDRGPSIRSNQPQHF.

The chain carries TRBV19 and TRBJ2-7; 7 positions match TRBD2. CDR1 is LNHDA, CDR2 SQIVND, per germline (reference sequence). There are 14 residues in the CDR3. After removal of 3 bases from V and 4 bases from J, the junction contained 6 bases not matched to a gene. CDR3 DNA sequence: TGTGCCAGTAGTATGGGGGGAGGGCCTTACGAGCAGTACTTC. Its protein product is CASSMGGGPYEQYF.

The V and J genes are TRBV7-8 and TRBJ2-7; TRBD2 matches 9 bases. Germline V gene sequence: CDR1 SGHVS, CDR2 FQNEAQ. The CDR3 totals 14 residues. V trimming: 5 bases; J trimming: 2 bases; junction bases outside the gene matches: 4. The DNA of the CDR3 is TGTGCCAGCAGCCGGGGACTAGCACCCTACGAGCAGTACTTC. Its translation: CASSRGLAPYEQYF.

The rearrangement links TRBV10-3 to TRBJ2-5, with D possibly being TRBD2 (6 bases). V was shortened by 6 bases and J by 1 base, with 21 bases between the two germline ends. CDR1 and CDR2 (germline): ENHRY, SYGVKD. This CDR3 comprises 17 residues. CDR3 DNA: TGTGCCATCAGAGAACGGGAGCGGGCGCAGGGCCAAGAGACCCAGTACTTC. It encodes CAIRERERAQGQETQYF.

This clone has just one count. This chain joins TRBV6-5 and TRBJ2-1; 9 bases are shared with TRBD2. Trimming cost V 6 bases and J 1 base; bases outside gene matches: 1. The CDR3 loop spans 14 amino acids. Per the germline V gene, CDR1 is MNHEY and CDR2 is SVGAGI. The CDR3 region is CASRAGGSYNEQFF. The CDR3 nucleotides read TGTGCCAGCAGAGCGGGAGGTTCCTACAATGAGCAGTTCTTC.

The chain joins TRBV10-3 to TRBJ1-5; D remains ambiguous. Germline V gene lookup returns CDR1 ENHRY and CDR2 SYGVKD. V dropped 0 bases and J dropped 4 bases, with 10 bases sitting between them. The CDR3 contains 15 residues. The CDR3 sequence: CAISESRGDNQPQHF. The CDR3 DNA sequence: TGTGCCATCAGTGAGTCGCGCGGGGATAATCAGCCCCAGCATTTT.

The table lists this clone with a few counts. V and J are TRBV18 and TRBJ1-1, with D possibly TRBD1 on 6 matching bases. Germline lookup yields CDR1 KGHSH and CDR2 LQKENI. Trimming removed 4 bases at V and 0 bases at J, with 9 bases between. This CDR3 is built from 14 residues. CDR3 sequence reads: CASSRDNLNTEAFF. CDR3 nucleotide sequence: TGTGCCAGCTCACGGGACAACCTGAACACTGAAGCTTTCTTT.

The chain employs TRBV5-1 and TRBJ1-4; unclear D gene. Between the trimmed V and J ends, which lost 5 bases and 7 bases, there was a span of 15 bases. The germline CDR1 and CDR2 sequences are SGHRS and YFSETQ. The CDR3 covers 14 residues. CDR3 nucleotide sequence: TGCGCCAGCAGACTACAGACGGGAAGTGAAAAACTGTTTTTT. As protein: CASRLQTGSEKLFF.

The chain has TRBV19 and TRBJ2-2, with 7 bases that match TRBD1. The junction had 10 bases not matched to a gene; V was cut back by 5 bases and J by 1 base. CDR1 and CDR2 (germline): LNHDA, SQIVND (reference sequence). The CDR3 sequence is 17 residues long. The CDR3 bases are TGTGCCAGTAGTCCATCCTCCGGGACAGTGAACACCGGGGAGCTGTTTTTT. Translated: CASSPSSGTVNTGELFF. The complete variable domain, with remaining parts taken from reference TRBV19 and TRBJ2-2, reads DGGITQSPKYLFRKEGQNVTLSCEQNLNHDAMYWYRQDPGQGLRLIYYSQIVNDFQKGDIAEGYSVSREKKESFPLTVTSAQKNPTAFYLCASSPSSGTVNTGELFFGEGSRLTVL.

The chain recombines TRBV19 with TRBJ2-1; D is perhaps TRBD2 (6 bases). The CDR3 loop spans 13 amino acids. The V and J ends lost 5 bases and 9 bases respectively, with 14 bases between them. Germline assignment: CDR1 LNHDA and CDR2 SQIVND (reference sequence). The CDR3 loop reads CASSSVLGGEQFF. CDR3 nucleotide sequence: TGTGCCAGTAGTTCGGTGCTCGGGGGTGAGCAGTTCTTC.

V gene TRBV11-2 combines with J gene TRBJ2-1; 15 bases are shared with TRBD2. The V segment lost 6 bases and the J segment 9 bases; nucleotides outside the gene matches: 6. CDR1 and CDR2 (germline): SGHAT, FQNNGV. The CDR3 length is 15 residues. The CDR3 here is CASRIPGLAGGEQFF. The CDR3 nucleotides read TGTGCCAGCAGGATACCGGGACTAGCGGGAGGTGAGCAGTTCTTC.

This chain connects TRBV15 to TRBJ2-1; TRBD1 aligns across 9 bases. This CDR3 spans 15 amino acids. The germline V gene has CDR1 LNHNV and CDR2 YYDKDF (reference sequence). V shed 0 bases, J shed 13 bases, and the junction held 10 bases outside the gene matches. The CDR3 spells CATSRETGGSSLQFF. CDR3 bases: TGTGCCACCAGCAGAGAGACAGGGGGAAGCTCTTTACAGTTCTTC.

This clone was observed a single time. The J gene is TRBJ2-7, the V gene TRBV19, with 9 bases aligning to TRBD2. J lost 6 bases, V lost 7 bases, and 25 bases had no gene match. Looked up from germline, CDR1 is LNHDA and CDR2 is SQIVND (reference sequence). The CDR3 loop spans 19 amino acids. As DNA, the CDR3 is TGTGCCAGTACCAGGGGATTCGATGGCACGGCGGGAGGGCCCGTCGAGCAGTACTTC. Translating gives CASTRGFDGTAGGPVEQYF.

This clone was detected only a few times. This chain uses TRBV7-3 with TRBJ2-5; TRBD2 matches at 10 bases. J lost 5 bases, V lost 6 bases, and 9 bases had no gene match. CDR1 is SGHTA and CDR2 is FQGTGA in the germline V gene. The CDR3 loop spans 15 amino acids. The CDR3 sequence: CASSLAGAWWETQYF. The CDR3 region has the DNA TGTGCCAGCAGTCTAGCGGGAGCTTGGTGGGAGACCCAGTACTTC.

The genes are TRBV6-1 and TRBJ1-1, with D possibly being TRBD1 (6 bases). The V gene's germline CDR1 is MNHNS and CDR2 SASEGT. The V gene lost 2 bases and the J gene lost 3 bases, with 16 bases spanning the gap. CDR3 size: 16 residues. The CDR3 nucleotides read TGTGCCAGCAGTGAAAGAAGGGCACAGGGCTACACTGAAGCTTTCTTT. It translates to CASSERRAQGYTEAFF.

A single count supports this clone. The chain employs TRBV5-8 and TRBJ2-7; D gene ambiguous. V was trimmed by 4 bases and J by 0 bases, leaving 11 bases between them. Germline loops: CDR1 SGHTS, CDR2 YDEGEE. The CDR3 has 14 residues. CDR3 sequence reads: CASSPEASSYEQYF. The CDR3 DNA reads TGTGCCAGCAGCCCTGAGGCGAGCTCCTACGAGCAGTACTTC.

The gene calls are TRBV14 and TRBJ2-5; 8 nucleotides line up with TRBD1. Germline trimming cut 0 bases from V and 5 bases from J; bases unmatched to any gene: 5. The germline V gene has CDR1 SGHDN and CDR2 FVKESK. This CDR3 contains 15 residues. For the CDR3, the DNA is TGTGCCAGCAGCCAAGATAGACAGGGGAGGGAGACCCAGTACTTC. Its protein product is CASSQDRQGRETQYF.